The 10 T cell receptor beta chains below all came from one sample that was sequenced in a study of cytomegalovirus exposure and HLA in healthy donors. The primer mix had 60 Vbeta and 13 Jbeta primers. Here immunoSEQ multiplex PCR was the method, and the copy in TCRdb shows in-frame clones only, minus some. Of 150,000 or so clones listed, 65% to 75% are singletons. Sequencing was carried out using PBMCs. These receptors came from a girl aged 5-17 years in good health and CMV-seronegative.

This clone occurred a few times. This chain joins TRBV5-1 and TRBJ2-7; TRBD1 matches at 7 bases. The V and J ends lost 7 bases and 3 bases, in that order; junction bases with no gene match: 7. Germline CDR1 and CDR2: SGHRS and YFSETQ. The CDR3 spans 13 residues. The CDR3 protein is CASGGQTRYEQYF. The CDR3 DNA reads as TGCGCCAGCGGGGGACAGACTCGCTACGAGCAGTACTTC.

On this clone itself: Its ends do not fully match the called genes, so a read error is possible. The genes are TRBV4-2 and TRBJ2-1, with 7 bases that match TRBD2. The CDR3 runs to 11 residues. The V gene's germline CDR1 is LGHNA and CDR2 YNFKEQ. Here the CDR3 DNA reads TGTGCCAGCAGCCTTGGACTAGTCACACTCTTC. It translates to CASSLGLVTLF.

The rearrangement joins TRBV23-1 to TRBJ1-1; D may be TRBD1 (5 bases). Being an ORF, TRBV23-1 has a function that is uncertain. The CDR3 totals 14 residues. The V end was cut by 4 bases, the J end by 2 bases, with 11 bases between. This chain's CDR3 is CASSRRQLNTEAFF. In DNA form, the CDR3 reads TGCGCCAGCAGTCGGCGACAGCTTAACACTGAAGCTTTCTTT.

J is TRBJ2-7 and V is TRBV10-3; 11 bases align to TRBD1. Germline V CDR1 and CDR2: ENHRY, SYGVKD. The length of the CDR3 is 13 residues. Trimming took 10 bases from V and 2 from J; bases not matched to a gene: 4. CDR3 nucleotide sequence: TGTGCCACCAGGGACAGGGGGACCTACGAGCAGTACTTC. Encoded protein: CATRDRGTYEQYF.

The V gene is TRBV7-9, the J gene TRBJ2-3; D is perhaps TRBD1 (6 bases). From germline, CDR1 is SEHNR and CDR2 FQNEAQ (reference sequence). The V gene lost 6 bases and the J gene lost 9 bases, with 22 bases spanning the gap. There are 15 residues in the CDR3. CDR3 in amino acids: CASSYNLTGYGTQYF. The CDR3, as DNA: TGTGCCAGCAGTTATAATTTAACAGGGTATGGGACGCAGTATTTT. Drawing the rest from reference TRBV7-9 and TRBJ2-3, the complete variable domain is DTGVSQNPRHKITKRGQNVTFRCDPISEHNRLYWYRQTLGQGPEFLTYFQNEAQLEKSRLLSDRFSAERPKGSFSTLEIQRTEQGDSAMYLCASSYNLTGYGTQYFGPGTRLTVL.

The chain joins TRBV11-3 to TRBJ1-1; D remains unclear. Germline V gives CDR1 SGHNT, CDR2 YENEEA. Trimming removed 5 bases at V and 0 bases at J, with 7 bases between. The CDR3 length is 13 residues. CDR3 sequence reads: CASSHAMNTEAFF. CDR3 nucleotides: TGTGCCAGCAGCCACGCGATGAACACTGAAGCTTTCTTT.

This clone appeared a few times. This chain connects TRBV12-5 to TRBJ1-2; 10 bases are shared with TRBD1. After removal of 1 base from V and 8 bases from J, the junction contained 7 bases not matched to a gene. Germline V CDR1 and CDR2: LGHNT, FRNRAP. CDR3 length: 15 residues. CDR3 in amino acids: CASGLGTGGITGYTF. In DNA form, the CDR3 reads TGTGCTAGTGGTTTGGGGACAGGGGGTATTACGGGCTACACCTTC.

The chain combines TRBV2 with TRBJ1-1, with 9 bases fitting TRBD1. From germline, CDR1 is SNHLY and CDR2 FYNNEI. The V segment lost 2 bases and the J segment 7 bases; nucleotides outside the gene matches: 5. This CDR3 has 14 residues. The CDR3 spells CASSEFGQGREAFF. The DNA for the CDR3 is TGTGCCAGCAGTGAATTTGGACAGGGGCGTGAAGCTTTCTTT.

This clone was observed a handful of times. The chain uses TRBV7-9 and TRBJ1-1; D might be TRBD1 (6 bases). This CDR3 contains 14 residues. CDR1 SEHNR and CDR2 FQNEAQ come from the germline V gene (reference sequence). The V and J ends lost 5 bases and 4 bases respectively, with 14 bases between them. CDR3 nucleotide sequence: TGTGCCAGCAGCCAAGACACAGGGTTCACTGAAGCTTTCTTT. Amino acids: CASSQDTGFTEAFF.

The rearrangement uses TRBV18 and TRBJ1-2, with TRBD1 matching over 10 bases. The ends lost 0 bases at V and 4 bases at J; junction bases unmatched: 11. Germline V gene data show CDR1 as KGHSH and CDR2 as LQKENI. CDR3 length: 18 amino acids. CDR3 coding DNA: TGTGCCAGCTCACCACCTCCCGGGACAGGGGATATGATCTATGGCTACACCTTC. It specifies CASSPPPGTGDMIYGYTF.